The 19 T cell receptor beta chains presented below share a single source sample, sequenced in a study of CD8+CD57+ T cells in acquired aplastic anemia. Genomic DNA provided the template from which TCR beta VDJ and CDR3 profiles were obtained. One entry per CDR3 protein results from TCRdb running MiXCR on the reads. The sample includes roughly 170,000 distinct CDR3 sequences, approximately 60% of them seen just once. Sequenced input: sorted CD4+, CD8+, or CD8+CD57+ T cells (not recorded which) from PBMCs. The source is a human donor in good health.

This clonotype was counted at least ten times. The chain joins TRBV10-1 to TRBJ2-7; 9 bases are shared with TRBD1. V lost 4 bases, J lost 5 bases, and 6 bases stayed unmatched. Germline V gene data show CDR1 as WNHNN and CDR2 as SYGVQD (reference sequence). The CDR3 totals 14 residues. The CDR3, as DNA: TGCGCCAGCAGTGCCGGGACAGGGTACAACGAGCAGTACTTC. It translates to CASSAGTGYNEQYF.

The J gene is TRBJ2-2, the V gene TRBV10-1; TRBD1 matches at 11 bases. V gave up 8 bases and J gave up 4 bases; unmatched junction bases: 6. Germline loops: CDR1 WNHNN, CDR2 SYGVQD (reference sequence). The CDR3 consists of 15 residues. CDR3 DNA: TGCGCCAGCGGCTTAGGGACAGGGGGCACCGGGGAGCTGTTTTTT. Protein product: CASGLGTGGTGELFF.

J is TRBJ1-6 and V is TRBV6-4; D not certain. Germline loops: CDR1 MRHNA, CDR2 SNTAGT. The CDR3 contains 13 residues. The V gene lost 2 bases and the J gene lost 10 bases, with 9 bases spanning the gap. DNA for the CDR3: TGTGCCAGCAGTGACCGGGTGGGCTCACCCCTCCACTTT. It translates to CASSDRVGSPLHF.

The chain couples TRBV30 to TRBJ2-2; 10 bases align to TRBD2. Trimming removed 0 bases from V and 0 bases from J; junction bases left unmatched: 13. The CDR3 length is 20 residues. Germline V gene data show CDR1 as GTSNPN and CDR2 as SVGIG (reference sequence). This chain's CDR3 is CAWSVRASGRNGANTGELFF. The DNA for the CDR3 is TGTGCCTGGAGTGTACGAGCTAGCGGGAGAAACGGAGCGAACACCGGGGAGCTGTTTTTT.

There are many counts of this clonotype. The rearrangement uses TRBV20-1 and TRBJ2-3, with D unresolved. In germline, CDR1 is DFQATT, CDR2 SNEGSKA (reference sequence). Trimming removed 3 bases from V and 15 bases from J, with 7 bases in between. The CDR3 runs 8 residues. CDR3 residues: CSASSDYF. The CDR3 DNA reads TGCAGTGCTAGCTCAGACTATTTT.

The CDR3 is CASSLSAVGREDEKLFF. The CDR3 nucleotides are TGTGCCAGCAGCTTATCAGCAGTGGGGAGGGAGGATGAAAAACTGTTTTTT. The chain joins TRBV7-9 to TRBJ1-4, with D unresolved. The CDR3 runs to 17 residues. V was cut by 2 bases and J by 6 bases, with 19 bases left in between. Germline V gives CDR1 SEHNR, CDR2 FQNEAQ (reference sequence).

This clonotype has just one count. The J gene is TRBJ2-1, the V gene TRBV2; a possible D gene is TRBD2 (6 bases). Trimming stripped 5 bases from V and 1 base from J, with 12 bases between. Germline loops: CDR1 SNHLY, CDR2 FYNNEI. The CDR3 length is 15 residues. The CDR3 here is CASSRSGLSYNEQFF. The CDR3 DNA reads TGTGCCAGCAGTAGAAGCGGGTTGTCCTACAATGAGCAGTTCTTC.

As for this clonotype: The CDR3 does not close with the conserved phenylalanine or tryptophan, likely indicating a read error. This CDR3 is CASSDLRGTRNTGELFS. CDR3 DNA sequence: TGTGCCAGCAGCGATCTCCGCGGCACGAGGAACACCGGGGAGCTGTTTTCT. The chain is built from TRBV7-9 and TRBJ2-2; D is unresolved. The ends were cut back, 5 bases at V and 1 base at J, with 17 bases in the middle. The CDR3 extends over 17 amino acids. Looked up from germline, CDR1 is SEHNR and CDR2 is FQNEAQ (reference sequence).

This clonotype was counted only a few times. The CDR3 loop is CASSFYEQYV. Written as DNA, the CDR3 is TGCGCCAGCAGTTTCTACGAGCAGTACGTC. The genes are TRBV5-1 and TRBJ2-7; D is undetermined. The V gene lost 5 bases and the J gene lost 3 bases, with 3 bases spanning the gap. The germline V gene has CDR1 SGHRS and CDR2 YFSETQ. The CDR3 sequence is 10 residues long.

For this clonotype: One base away lies a much larger clone, so this may be a sequencing read error. The J gene is TRBJ1-2, the V gene TRBV4-3; no reliable D call. With 1 base removed from V and 5 bases from J, the gap between germline ends came to 14 bases. The germline V gene encodes CDR1 LGHNA and CDR2 YSLEER. This CDR3 region has 15 residues. CDR3 residues: CASSQGRLVGYGYTF. CDR3 nucleotide sequence: TGCGCCAGCAGCCAAGGGAGACTGGTTGGGTATGGCTACACCTTC.

This sequence joins TRBV29-1 and TRBJ2-3; the match to TRBD2 covers 9 bases. The V and J ends lost 7 bases and 4 bases, in that order; junction bases with no gene match: 15. Germline V gene lookup returns CDR1 SQVTM and CDR2 ANQGSEA. This CDR3 spans 16 amino acids. The CDR3 nucleotides are TGCAGCGGCAGAAAGGGACTAGCTTTTTACGCAGATACGCAGTATTTT. This translates into CSGRKGLAFYADTQYF.

This clonotype appeared many times. V gene TRBV20-1 combines with J gene TRBJ2-7, with D possibly being TRBD1 or TRBD2 (6 bases each). Trimming cost V 7 bases and J 0 bases, with 16 bases left between them. In germline, CDR1 is DFQATT, CDR2 SNEGSKA (reference sequence). This CDR3 is 14 amino acids long. In DNA, the CDR3 is TGCAGTGGATTCGGGGGCGCAAGCTCCTACGAGCAGTACTTC. It codes for CSGFGGASSYEQYF.

For this clonotype: A much larger clone is a single base away; this may be a read error. The chain employs TRBV10-3 and TRBJ2-3; D is undetermined. V lost 6 bases to trimming and J lost 0 bases, with 4 bases between them. Germline V gene lookup returns CDR1 ENHRY and CDR2 SYGVKD. CDR3 length: 12 residues. Here the CDR3 DNA reads TGTGCCATCAGCTACAGCACAGATACGCAGTATTTT. Translating it yields CAISYSTDTQYF.

This clonotype has a handful of counts. CDR3 sequence: CASAPAGDTYEQYF. CDR3 in DNA: TGCGCCAGCGCCCCAGCGGGGGATACCTACGAGCAGTACTTC. The V and J genes are TRBV5-1 and TRBJ2-7; 8 nucleotides align to TRBD2. The V gene end was trimmed by 7 bases and the J gene end by 2 bases; junction bases not matched to a gene: 8. There are 14 residues in the CDR3. In germline, CDR1 is SGHRS, CDR2 YFSETQ.

This clonotype was seen ten or more times. The CDR3 region has the DNA TGCAGCGCCCCTTCGGGATCTGGGGCCAACGTCCTGACTTTC. This codes for CSAPSGSGANVLTF. V and J are TRBV29-1 and TRBJ2-6, with a weak D call TRBD2 (5 bases). V lost 7 bases, J lost 1 base, and 11 bases lay in between. The CDR3 is made up of 14 amino acids. Looked up from germline, CDR1 is SQVTM and CDR2 is ANQGSEA.

The CDR3 coding sequence is TGCGCCAGCAGCCATGGGATTGCGAGGGGCCGATATACGCAGTATTTT. Protein sequence: CASSHGIARGRYTQYF. V and J are TRBV4-1 and TRBJ2-3, with D perhaps matching TRBD1 or TRBD2 (5 bases each). The V gene lost 3 bases and the J gene lost 7 bases, with 20 bases spanning the gap. The germline V gene encodes CDR1 MGHRA and CDR2 YSYEKL. The CDR3 loop spans 16 amino acids.

As for this clonotype: A junction boundary mismatches the germline segment, possibly from a read error. The rearrangement uses TRBV5-8 and TRBJ1-4; TRBD1 is a possible D gene (5 bases). The CDR3 consists of 16 residues. From germline, CDR1 is SGHTS and CDR2 YDEGEE. The CDR3 DNA follows: TGCGCCAGCAGCCAACACCAGGGCGGCTTTAATGAAAAACTGTTTTTT. As protein: CASSQHQGGFNEKLFF.

The CDR3 spells CASNTGTGSYEQYF. DNA for the CDR3: TGTGCCAGCAACACCGGGACAGGGTCCTACGAGCAGTACTTC. This chain connects TRBV2 to TRBJ2-7; 9 nucleotides align to TRBD1. The CDR3 runs to 14 residues. Germline V gives CDR1 SNHLY, CDR2 FYNNEI. V lost 7 bases to trimming and J lost 1 base; unmatched junction nucleotides: 5.

The rearrangement joins TRBV7-8 to TRBJ1-4, with D perhaps matching TRBD1 (6 bases). V lost 5 bases and J lost 6, with 19 bases in between. CDR1 is SGHVS and CDR2 is FQNEAQ in the germline V gene. The CDR3 length is 16 residues. The CDR3 DNA is TGTGCCAGCAGCCAAAATATTGAGTACAGGGATGAAAAACTGTTTTTT. Translating gives CASSQNIEYRDEKLFF.